The clone carrying this T cell receptor (beta chain) was seen only once. Participant age was about 18 to 89 years, and participants resided in 24 US areas. Individuals in the exposed group had encountered a COVID-19 case within 2 weeks preceding study entry. Repertoires were generated with immunoSEQ multiplex PCR, while TCRdb's copy carries only in-frame clones and drops some. This table holds 350,000 to 400,000 clones, roughly nine tenths found once. The sample is drawn from a study of blood T cell repertoires in COVID-19. Turning to the study itself: Sites across the United States, Italy and Spain contributed samples from acute and convalescent COVID-19. T cells, B-cell-depleted T cells, or PBMCs supplied cDNA or gDNA.

The CDR3 extends over 15 amino acids. V lost 10 bases and J lost 0; bases outside the gene matches: 7. Germline V gene sequence: CDR1 ENHRY, CDR2 SYGVKD. The receptor comes from a woman in her thirties or forties who had been exposed to COVID-19. Sequencing was carried out using PBMCs or T cells enriched from blood (not recorded which). The gene calls are TRBV10-3 and TRBJ1-1; 11 bases fit TRBD1. The CDR3 nucleotides are TGTGCCACTCGGGACAGGGGGTCAATGAACACTGAAGCTTTCTTT. Translating gives CATRDRGSMNTEAFF.